This T cell receptor (beta chain) was sequenced for a study of graft-versus-host responses after intestinal transplantation. As for the study in general: Recipients were given multivisceral, liver-intestinal, or isolated intestinal transplants. The whole recipient group had anti-thymocyte globulin induction followed by tacrolimus and steroids for three to four years.

The CDR3 is 15 residues long. J gave up 2 bases and V 6 bases, and 5 bases lay outside the gene matches. Germline V CDR1 and CDR2: LGHNA, YNFKEQ. Profiling relied on immunoSEQ multiplex PCR, and the TCRdb table lists in-frame clones only, not all of them. The sample lists fewer than 9,500 clones, under 95% occurring once. With regard to this clone: The antigen remains unidentified.

Overall study results and limits: Some GvH clones appeared in ileal mucosa or blood before recipient bone marrow. Individuals carrying graft-donor T cell macrochimerism showed high graft-versus-host to host-versus-graft clonal ratios in allografts.

The specimen comprised PBMCs, sampled 30 to 33 days after intestinal transplant. The clonotype comes from a human patient who received an intestinal transplant, so some T cells may come from the graft donor. V usage is TRBV4-2 and J usage is TRBJ2-1; TRBD2 agrees at 9 bases. CDR3 DNA sequence: TGTGCCAGCAGTCAACGCGGGGGGGCCTACAATGAGCAGTTCTTC. It codes for CASSQRGGAYNEQFF.